The 27 T cell receptor beta chains given below trace back to one sample, sequenced in a study of T cells after posttransplantation cyclophosphamide. Busulfan-fludarabine conditioning, marrow transplant, and cyclophosphamide on days +3 and +4 were administered. Libraries were prepared by immunoSEQ multiplex PCR; TCRdb keeps only in-frame clonotypes and omits some of them. The sample includes 10,000 to 13,000 clones, none of them occurring once. The sequences come from PBMCs, collected after allogeneic stem cell transplant with posttransplant cyclophosphamide. These receptors all stem from a female patient in her thirties or forties who received an allogeneic stem cell transplant from a related donor, was CMV-positive, and had no GVHD. Certain T cells may be donor cells from the graft.

In its sample, this clone was seen many times. J is TRBJ2-5 and V is TRBV11-2; TRBD2 agrees at 8 bases. Unmatched junction bases numbered 12, after V lost 4 bases and J lost 5 bases. The CDR3 length is 16 residues. From germline, CDR1 is SGHAT and CDR2 FQNNGV. The CDR3 sequence is CASSSARAGGSETQYF. CDR3 nucleotides: TGTGCCAGCAGCTCGGCCAGGGCGGGGGGCTCGGAGACCCAGTACTTC.

This clone has at least ten counts. The chain carries TRBV9 and TRBJ2-1, with 11 bases that match TRBD2. Germline V CDR1 and CDR2: SGDLS, YYNGEE. Trimming cost V 2 bases and J 3 bases; bases outside gene matches: 4. CDR3 length equals 16 residues. The CDR3 region has the DNA TGTGCCAGCAGCGTCCTAGCGGGAGGAAGCTACAATGAGCAGTTCTTC. Its protein is CASSVLAGGSYNEQFF.

In this sample, this clone turned up many times. The chain employs TRBV5-1 and TRBJ2-3; TRBD2 might be the D (5 bases). There are 15 residues in the CDR3. Trimming stripped 2 bases from V and 0 bases from J, with 10 bases between. The germline gives CDR1 SGHRS, CDR2 YFSETQ. CDR3 sequence: CASSFAGRSTDTQYF. Here the CDR3 DNA reads TGCGCCAGCAGCTTTGCGGGCAGGAGCACAGATACGCAGTATTTT.

In its sample, this clone was seen many times. The rearrangement uses TRBV10-3 and TRBJ1-5, with D unresolved. This CDR3 has 14 amino acids. The ends were cut back, 0 bases at V and 10 bases at J, with 13 bases in the middle. The germline CDR1 and CDR2 sequences are ENHRY and SYGVKD. The chain's CDR3 is CAISESSQANPQHF. CDR3 DNA: TGTGCCATCAGTGAGTCGTCCCAGGCTAATCCCCAGCATTTT.

This clone was picked up many times. The chain has TRBV2 and TRBJ2-7, with D perhaps TRBD2 (5 bases). Germline lookup yields CDR1 SNHLY and CDR2 FYNNEI. Trimming removed 7 bases from V and 2 bases from J, with 15 bases in between. This CDR3 is built from 14 residues. CDR3 nucleotide sequence: TGTGCCAGCAATCTTACGCCCGGGGCCTACGAGCAGTACTTC. This sequence encodes CASNLTPGAYEQYF.

This chain connects TRBV5-1 to TRBJ2-5; TRBD2 matches at 8 bases. Matching the DNA end better, TRBJ2-7 makes the J call doubtful. This CDR3 region has 18 residues. CDR1 and CDR2 from the germline V gene are SGHRS and YFSETQ. The CDR3 nucleotides are TGCGCCAGCAGCTTGGCCCGGCCCGGGCGGGAGGCCCACTACGAGCAGTACTTC. Translating gives CASSLARPGREAHYEQYF.

This clone was picked up many times. The chain has TRBV30 and TRBJ1-6; D is undetermined. The germline V gene encodes CDR1 GTSNPN and CDR2 SVGIG (reference sequence). This CDR3 spans 16 amino acids. Trimming removed 3 bases at V and 9 bases at J, with 21 bases between. CDR3 in amino acids: CAWRSFPAPRGSPLHF. The CDR3 nucleotides read TGTGCCTGGAGATCCTTCCCGGCCCCACGGGGTTCACCCCTCCACTTT.

This clone was counted ten times or more. The V call is TRBV30, the J call TRBJ2-1, with TRBD2 identical over 13 bases. Germline values: CDR1 GTSNPN, CDR2 SVGIG (reference sequence). The CDR3 loop spans 12 amino acids. Trimming at V came to 8 bases and at J to 5 bases, leaving 0 bases not matched to a gene. CDR3 coding DNA: TGTGCCGGACTAGCGGGAGACAATGAGCAGTTCTTC. It translates to CAGLAGDNEQFF.

This clone was counted at least ten times. V and J are TRBV10-3 and TRBJ2-3, with TRBD2 matching 9 bases. This CDR3 spans 16 amino acids. V shed 2 bases and J 6 bases; nucleotides not matched to a gene: 9. Germline CDR1 reads ENHRY; CDR2 reads SYGVKD. The CDR3 bases are TGTGCCATCAGTGAGACCCTAGCGGGGTCGTTGGATACGCAGTATTTT. It is translated as CAISETLAGSLDTQYF.

This clone has a count of ten or more. This chain connects TRBV2 to TRBJ2-1, with D possibly being TRBD1 (5 bases). Per the germline V gene, CDR1 is SNHLY and CDR2 is FYNNEI. V lost 11 bases and J lost 1, with 15 bases in between. The CDR3 is 14 amino acids. CDR3 amino acids: CAGSMGLSYNEQFF. For the CDR3, the DNA is TGTGCCGGGTCCATGGGGCTTTCCTACAATGAGCAGTTCTTC.

This clone was observed at least ten times. The chain couples TRBV5-4 to TRBJ2-4; D might be TRBD2 (5 bases). Between the trimmed V and J ends, which lost 3 bases and 6 bases, there was a span of 10 bases. Germline-derived CDR1 and CDR2 are SGHNT and YYREEE (reference sequence). This CDR3 is built from 13 residues. The CDR3: CASSSKEANIQYF. The DNA for the CDR3 is TGTGCCAGCAGCTCCAAGGAGGCAAACATTCAGTACTTC.

This clone was counted ten times or more. This chain uses TRBV20-1 with TRBJ2-1; D ambiguous. CDR3 size: 11 residues. Germline V CDR1 and CDR2: DFQATT, SNEGSKA (reference sequence). V lost 7 bases to trimming and J lost 8 bases, with 12 bases between them. The CDR3 bases are TGCAGTGGGGTAGCCTCGCATGAGCAGTTCTTC. Translating gives CSGVASHEQFF.

This clone showed up many times. This chain uses TRBV10-1 with TRBJ2-5; TRBD1 matches 10 bases. J was trimmed by 6 bases and V by 5 bases; bases with no gene match: 12. This CDR3 is 16 amino acids long. Germline CDR1 is WNHNN and CDR2 is SYGVQD (reference sequence). In DNA form, the CDR3 reads TGCGCCAGCAGTTCTGGGACAGGGGAAGCTAAAAAGACCCAGTACTTC. The encoded protein is CASSSGTGEAKKTQYF.

Ten or more counts support this clone. The V call is TRBV28, the J call TRBJ2-7, with TRBD1 identical over 7 bases. The CDR3 sequence is 18 residues long. The trim removed 6 bases at V and 3 bases at J, leaving 20 bases unmatched. Germline CDR1 is MDHEN and CDR2 is SYDVKM. The CDR3 DNA reads TGTGCCAGCAGCACGACAGGGCGATTTGGGGACCCCGACTACGAGCAGTACTTC. Its protein product is CASSTTGRFGDPDYEQYF.

This clone has at least ten counts. The chain recombines TRBV5-1 with TRBJ2-5, with D uncertain. CDR1 SGHRS and CDR2 YFSETQ come from the germline V gene. V gave up 3 bases and J gave up 3 bases, with 12 bases separating them. The CDR3 extends over 14 amino acids. The CDR3 loop reads CASSSGPREETQYF. CDR3 in DNA: TGCGCCAGCAGCTCGGGTCCTAGAGAAGAGACCCAGTACTTC.

This clone has a count of ten or more. The rearrangement links TRBV5-1 to TRBJ2-3; TRBD2 is a possible D gene (6 bases). Trimming took off 4 bases at V and 2 bases at J, with 14 bases between the two ends. The V gene's germline CDR1 is SGHRS and CDR2 YFSETQ. The CDR3 totals 15 residues. The CDR3 here is CASSVGAGFTDTQYF. The CDR3 nucleotides are TGCGCCAGCAGCGTTGGCGCGGGATTCACAGATACGCAGTATTTT.

This clone was counted ten times or more. Written as DNA, the CDR3 is TGTGCCAGCAGCGAGCGAGCTATAGCGGGTCCCTCCTACAATGAGCAGTTCTTC. Encoded protein: CASSERAIAGPSYNEQFF. The chain carries TRBV9 and TRBJ2-1; 7 bases match TRBD2. V gave up 3 bases and J gave up 0 bases; unmatched junction bases: 12. Germline lookup yields CDR1 SGDLS and CDR2 YYNGEE. The CDR3 covers 18 residues. Full variable domain (missing parts from reference TRBV9 and TRBJ2-1): DSGVTQTPKHLITATGQRVTLRCSPRSGDLSVYWYQQSLDQGLQFLIQYYNGEERAKGNILERFSAQQFPDLHSELNLSSLELGDSALYFCASSERAIAGPSYNEQFFGPGTRLTVL.

This clone was observed at least ten times. J is TRBJ1-5 and V is TRBV27; D perhaps matches TRBD1 (5 bases). The germline CDR1 and CDR2 sequences are MNHEY and SMNVEV (reference sequence). There are 14 residues in the CDR3. V was clipped by 3 bases and J by 1 base, with 7 bases between them. In DNA, the CDR3 is TGTGCCAGCAGTTTGGGACTGAGCAATCAGCCCCAGCATTTT. Protein: CASSLGLSNQPQHF.

This clone occurred many times. J is TRBJ2-6 and V is TRBV11-2; the D gene is possibly TRBD1 (5 bases). The germline CDR1 and CDR2 sequences are SGHAT and FQNNGV. Trimming stripped 4 bases from V and 4 bases from J, with 14 bases between. This CDR3 has 16 residues. CDR3 DNA: TGTGCCAGCAGCTCCCTTAGGGGTTCCGGGGCCAACGTCCTGACTTTC. Translating gives CASSSLRGSGANVLTF.

This clone was recorded at least ten times. This chain connects TRBV19 to TRBJ2-7, with no clear D. Germline V gene sequence: CDR1 LNHDA, CDR2 SQIVND (reference sequence). The CDR3 covers 10 residues. CDR3 in amino acids: CVPNFHEQYF. The CDR3, as DNA: TGTGTCCCCAATTTCCACGAGCAGTACTTC.

In this sample, this clone turned up many times. The rearrangement links TRBV6-5 to TRBJ2-7; 7 bases are shared with TRBD2. The CDR3 is 14 amino acids. CDR1 is MNHEY and CDR2 is SVGAGI in the germline V gene. J lost 2 bases, V lost 0 bases, and 1 base had no gene match. The CDR3 DNA follows: TGTGCCAGCAGTTACTCGGGAGGGCCCTACGAGCAGTACTTC. It specifies CASSYSGGPYEQYF.

This clone was counted many times. V gene TRBV4-1 combines with J gene TRBJ1-1; D not certain. Germline values: CDR1 MGHRA, CDR2 YSYEKL. The V end was cut by 4 bases, the J end by 0 bases, with 9 bases between. The CDR3 contains 14 residues. The CDR3 reads CASSLFRLNTEAFF. The CDR3 coding sequence is TGCGCCAGCAGCCTATTCAGGTTGAACACTGAAGCTTTCTTT.

This clone was recorded many times. The chain uses TRBV7-9 and TRBJ1-1; 7 nucleotides align to TRBD1. The CDR3 has 14 amino acids. V was clipped by 4 bases and J by 3 bases; unmatched bases: 5. The germline V gene encodes CDR1 SEHNR and CDR2 FQNEAQ (reference sequence). CDR3 loop: CASSSRQGHTEAFF. The CDR3 nucleotides are TGTGCCAGCAGCTCTCGACAGGGACACACTGAAGCTTTCTTT.

This clone was seen at least ten times. The genes are TRBV11-1 and TRBJ2-1, with 11 bases lining up with TRBD1. V dropped 1 base and J dropped 6; count of bases not matched to a gene: 8. Germline CDR1 reads SGHAT; CDR2 reads FQDESV (reference sequence). The CDR3 sequence is 17 residues long. CDR3 sequence (DNA): TGTGCCAGCAGCTTAGGGACAGGGGGCCCCACTTTCAATGAGCAGTTCTTC. Its translation: CASSLGTGGPTFNEQFF. The full variable domain, rest sourced from reference TRBV11-1 and TRBJ2-1, is EAEVAQSPRYKITEKSQAVAFWCDPISGHATLYWYRQILGQGPELLVQFQDESVVDDSQLPKDRFSAERLKGVDSTLKIQPAELGDSAMYLCASSLGTGGPTFNEQFFGPGTRLTVL.

This clone appeared many times. This sequence joins TRBV19 and TRBJ2-7; TRBD1 matches 12 bases. Trimming at V came to 2 bases and at J to 10 bases, leaving 6 bases not matched to a gene. Germline values: CDR1 LNHDA, CDR2 SQIVND (reference sequence). This CDR3 has 14 residues. For the CDR3, the DNA is TGTGCCAGTAGTATATTAGGGACAGGGGGCGATCAGTACTTC. Protein sequence: CASSILGTGGDQYF.

This clone was recorded at least ten times. The rearrangement uses TRBV4-2 and TRBJ2-1; 11 bases align to TRBD2. Germline V gene data show CDR1 as LGHNA and CDR2 as YNFKEQ. The CDR3 has 17 amino acids. Germline trimming cut 5 bases from V and 0 bases from J; bases unmatched to any gene: 6. CDR3 loop: CASSESSGGSSYNEQFF. CDR3 DNA sequence: TGTGCCAGCAGCGAATCTAGCGGGGGGAGCTCCTACAATGAGCAGTTCTTC.

This clone was seen repeatedly, ten times or more. V and J are TRBV30 and TRBJ1-5; D might be TRBD1 (5 bases). Deletions cut 4 bases from V and 3 bases from J, with 13 bases between. This CDR3 has 14 amino acids. CDR1 GTSNPN and CDR2 SVGIG come from the germline V gene (reference sequence). Here the CDR3 reads CAWTGQQVNQPQHF. CDR3 DNA sequence: TGTGCCTGGACCGGGCAACAGGTCAATCAGCCCCAGCATTTT. The whole variable domain, filled in from reference TRBV30 and TRBJ1-5, reads SQTIHQWPATLVQPVGSPLSLECTVEGTSNPNLYWYRQAAGRGLQLLFYSVGIGQISSEVPQNLSASRPQDRQFILSSKKLLLSDSGFYLCAWTGQQVNQPQHFGDGTRLSIL.